Given below is one T cell receptor (beta chain) in context. What it binds is not known. The data were obtained in a study of cytotoxic CD8 clonotypes in ibrutinib-treated CLL. Study-wide findings and caveats: Sampling time points were not equivalent between sustained-remission and progressing patients.

Germline V gene data show CDR1 as SQVTM and CDR2 as ANQGSEA. The CDR3 sequence is 10 residues long. Trimming stripped 5 bases from V and 10 bases from J, with 9 bases between. Some clones are missing from TCRdb's copy, which holds only in-frame ones; the method was immunoSEQ multiplex PCR. The data hold roughly 220,000 clones, with just under 80% observed a single time. Sequencing used PBMCs, obtained after 12 months of ibrutinib treatment. The clonotype comes from a human donor with chronic lymphocytic leukemia. The V and J genes are TRBV29-1 and TRBJ2-1, with D tentatively TRBD1 (5 bases). CDR3 bases: TGCAGCGTTCAGGACATCGAGCAGTTCTTC. This encodes CSVQDIEQFF.